This is a list of T cell receptor beta chains from one sample in a study of T cell responses to AZD1222 COVID-19 vaccine. Repertoires were generated with immunoSEQ multiplex PCR, while TCRdb's copy carries only in-frame clones and drops some. The sample yields about 150,000 clones, about 89% seen once. The source was peripheral blood, collected 28 days after the second AZD1222 dose. The receptors here all came from an adult who received the AZD1222 COVID-19 vaccine. CDR3s leave out the opening cysteine and the closing phenylalanine or tryptophan. The order of the fields is V gene, CDR3 protein.

TRBV11-2 ASSPQGAGRLNTEAF
TRBV7-9 ASSLGVYKYNEQF
TRBV7-9 ASSLGGRRPYEQY
TRBV28 ASSPPGGEQY
TRBV6-2/TRBV6-3 ASSYGTSSYEQY
TRBV7-3 ASSLIPRSNEQF
TRBV4-2 ASSPRGEGRDYGYT
TRBV13 ASSFAGTGYEQY
TRBV6-1 ASSEARGGEETQY
TRBV6-5 ASARDLYEQY
TRBV5-4 ASSPAGPTDTQY
TRBV27 ASSFSSNQPQH
TRBV19 ASSNPGQINTGELF
TRBV12-3/TRBV12-4 ASRTPLSEQY
TRBV2 ASRLQGDATEAF
TRBV2 ASTAGEDQPQH
TRBV10-1 ASGFTFGTDYGYT
TRBV7-2 ASSLATAMTLASGVEEKLF
TRBV19 ASSIGGARNQPQH
TRBV12-1 ASSSRPGQGRSSYNSPLH
TRBV18 ASSPPRTGQETQY
TRBV7-9 ASSLSPRVGLNTGELF
TRBV7-8 ASSLALAIGRIRSYEQY
TRBV12-3/TRBV12-4 ASSPGQLYEQY
TRBV5-4 ASSGWTDSYEQY
TRBV6-5 ASSYSRLAGGNEQF
TRBV5-6 ASSHNRDRFEAF
TRBV11-2 ASSSSLAKGPLLEQY
TRBV10-3 AISGGQGLYYEQY
TRBV28 ASSLGQGRFTEAF
TRBV6-2/TRBV6-3 ASSYSIQVRHSPLH
TRBV11-2 ASSLGRPNIQY
TRBV7-2 ASSFGPTYGYT
TRBV7-2 ASRFTGTGYDEQY
TRBV6-5 ASTTRRQGGYGYT
TRBV5-6 ASSYLTGGPPTPEQF
TRBV10-3 AISDRGGNSPLH
TRBV19 ASRRPGDRGTQPQH
TRBV7-3 ASSSLAGENNEQF
TRBV6-6 ASSYSGGMGHEQY
TRBV9 ASSTIPGLTLHEQF
TRBV6-5 ASSTTLLSSYEQY
TRBV4-3 ASSPTTVGEQY
TRBV15 ATSRDLAGNTEAF
TRBV5-1 ASSFTSSYEQY
TRBV12-3/TRBV12-4 ASSRNSNQPQH
TRBV18 ASSLDYRPGQF
TRBV2 ASSAPGQGALYGYT
TRBV10-3 AISDDRVGSYNSPLH
TRBV5-6 ASSFRDRGNYGYT
TRBV9 ASSVGNGGGTDTQY
TRBV5-1 ASSSQGLSYGYT
TRBV9 ASSVGWGPYGYT
TRBV7-2 ASSLARTGYT